This TCR beta chain was identified during a study of cytomegalovirus exposure and HLA in healthy donors. Study-level information: A later analysis reported the same platform for the 95 to 150 validation repertoires and the 666 first-cohort repertoires. Whole-study findings and limits: Roughly 170 TCR beta chains were listed as cytomegalovirus-associated. That first-cohort TCR clusters tended to co-occur in the roughly 110 validation repertoires was found in a later analysis.

J lost 5 bases, V lost 1 base, and 7 bases had no gene match. CDR3 length: 15 residues. Per germline, CDR1 SGHVS and CDR2 FQNEAQ. Remarks on this clone: The antigen remains undetermined.

This table comes from immunoSEQ multiplex PCR, and its TCRdb copy is limited to in-frame clones, with some not included. The sample holds under 200,000 clones, roughly 86% seen once. The donors were members of the validation cohort, which comprised 100 to 150 subjects and was separate from the first cohort of roughly 700 subjects. The chain employs TRBV7-8 and TRBJ1-2; 7 bases agree with TRBD1. This TCR came from a man aged 18 to 30 in good health and CMV-seropositive. Sample: PBMCs. The CDR3: CASSLGGGALYGYTF. The CDR3 DNA reads TGTGCCAGCAGCTTAGGAGGGGGCGCATTGTATGGCTACACCTTC. Full variable domain (missing parts from reference TRBV7-8 and TRBJ1-2): GAGVSQSPRYKVAKRGQDVALRCDPISGHVSLFWYQQALGQGPEFLTYFQNEAQLDKSGLPSDRFFAERPEGSVSTLKIQRTQQEDSAVYLCASSLGGGALYGYTFGSGTRLTVV.